A single sample is the source of the 25 T cell receptor beta chains below, sequenced in a study of T cell responses to AZD1222 COVID-19 vaccine. Clones were read by immunoSEQ multiplex PCR, and TCRdb kept only the in-frame ones, dropping some. The sample carries about 64,000 clones, around nine tenths recorded once. The sequencing here drew on peripheral blood, taken 28 days after the second dose of the MenACWY control vaccine. The source is an adult who received the MenACWY meningococcal vaccine as a control.

The chain is built from TRBV30 and TRBJ2-7, with 7 bases lining up with TRBD2. Unmatched junction bases numbered 8, after V lost 6 bases and J lost 0 bases. Per the germline V gene, CDR1 is GTSNPN and CDR2 is SVGIG (reference sequence). CDR3 length equals 14 residues. In nucleotides, the CDR3 is TGTGCCTGTCACCCTGGCGGGAGCTCCTACGAGCAGTACTTC. This codes for CACHPGGSSYEQYF. Full variable domain (missing parts from reference TRBV30 and TRBJ2-7): SQTIHQWPATLVQPVGSPLSLECTVEGTSNPNLYWYRQAAGRGLQLLFYSVGIGQISSEVPQNLSASRPQDRQFILSSKKLLLSDSGFYLCACHPGGSSYEQYFGPGTRLTVT.

The rearrangement joins TRBV2 to TRBJ1-6, with unresolved D. CDR3 length equals 15 residues. V shed 1 base and J shed 7 bases, with 11 bases lying between them. In germline, CDR1 is SNHLY, CDR2 FYNNEI. The CDR3 region is CASSEVAASNSPLHF. CDR3 bases: TGTGCCAGCAGTGAAGTGGCGGCTTCGAATTCACCCCTCCACTTT.

This rearrangement joins TRBV4-2 to TRBJ2-5, with TRBD2 identical over 7 bases. The CDR3 runs to 20 residues. Germline lookup yields CDR1 LGHNA and CDR2 YNFKEQ. After removal of 4 bases from V and 9 bases from J, the junction contained 29 bases not matched to a gene. DNA for the CDR3: TGTGCCAGCAGCCCCTCAAGTGGGGGGGGAAGGAGAGCGATCCGGGAGGCCCAGTACTTC. This encodes CASSPSSGGGRRAIREAQYF.

The J gene is TRBJ1-1, the V gene TRBV25-1; the D is unclear. CDR1 and CDR2 (germline): MGHDK, SYGVNS. Trimming cost V 8 bases and J 1 base, with 11 bases left between them. This CDR3 region has 13 residues. In nucleotides, the CDR3 is TGTGCCAGCGTCTCGACTGAGAACACTGAAGCTTTCTTT. This gives the protein CASVSTENTEAFF.

The gene calls are TRBV7-9 and TRBJ1-1, with D unclear. The V end was cut by 8 bases, the J end by 0 bases, with 10 bases between. CDR1 is SEHNR and CDR2 is FQNEAQ in the germline V gene (reference sequence). The CDR3 spans 13 residues. The CDR3 reads CASGERVNTEAFF. The CDR3 DNA follows: TGTGCCAGCGGGGAGAGAGTGAACACTGAAGCTTTCTTT.

The chain is built from TRBV5-4 and TRBJ1-6; TRBD1 is a possible D gene (5 bases). The CDR3 contains 15 residues. Germline CDR1 SGHNT, CDR2 YYREEE (reference sequence). V was shortened by 1 base and J by 7 bases, with 12 bases between the two germline ends. CDR3 sequence reads: CASSLNQGTNSPLHF. CDR3 coding DNA: TGTGCCAGCAGCTTGAATCAGGGCACGAATTCACCCCTCCACTTT.

The chain couples TRBV30 to TRBJ2-3; the D gene is possibly TRBD2 (5 bases). Trimming took 2 bases from V and 4 from J, leaving 16 bases between them. CDR1 and CDR2 (germline): GTSNPN, SVGIG (reference sequence). This CDR3 has 15 amino acids. CDR3 DNA sequence: TGTGCCTGGAGTTCCCTAGCAGTTTATTCAGATACGCAGTATTTT. Translating gives CAWSSLAVYSDTQYF.

The sample holds a few counts of this clone. The gene calls are TRBV5-4 and TRBJ2-2; 10 positions match TRBD2. V was clipped by 1 base and J by 4 bases; unmatched bases: 4. The CDR3 runs 16 residues. Germline CDR1 and CDR2: SGHNT and YYREEE (reference sequence). Here the CDR3 reads CASSLSLAGATGELFF. The CDR3 DNA sequence: TGTGCCAGCAGCTTGTCCCTAGCGGGAGCCACCGGGGAGCTGTTTTTT.

The chain carries TRBV2 and TRBJ1-5, with TRBD1 as a possible D gene (5 bases). Germline assignment: CDR1 SNHLY and CDR2 FYNNEI. This CDR3 has 15 amino acids. V was trimmed by 7 bases and J by 7 bases, leaving 20 bases between them. The CDR3 loop reads CASKGQGPKYQPQHF. CDR3 nucleotides: TGTGCCAGCAAGGGTCAGGGACCCAAATACCAGCCCCAGCATTTT.

This clone was seen just once. The chain couples TRBV14 to TRBJ2-1; 12 bases match TRBD2. The germline V gene has CDR1 SGHDN and CDR2 FVKESK. J lost 1 base, V lost 5 bases, and 9 bases had no gene match. The CDR3 is made up of 18 amino acids. CDR3 coding DNA: TGTGCCAGCAGCGGTCGACTAGCGGGAGTTAGTTCCTACAATGAGCAGTTCTTC. Amino acid sequence: CASSGRLAGVSSYNEQFF.

The chain recombines TRBV7-8 with TRBJ1-1; 9 nucleotides line up with TRBD1. The CDR3 covers 12 residues. Germline values: CDR1 SGHVS, CDR2 FQNEAQ. Trimming removed 1 base from V and 9 bases from J; junction bases left unmatched: 0. CDR3 amino acids: CASSLDRGQAFF. CDR3 DNA: TGTGCCAGCAGCTTAGACAGGGGGCAAGCTTTCTTT. Full variable domain (outside the CDR3, taken from reference TRBV7-8 and TRBJ1-1): GAGVSQSPRYKVAKRGQDVALRCDPISGHVSLFWYQQALGQGPEFLTYFQNEAQLDKSGLPSDRFFAERPEGSVSTLKIQRTQQEDSAVYLCASSLDRGQAFFGQGTRLTVV.

The V call is TRBV10-3, the J call TRBJ2-3; either TRBD1 or TRBD2 may supply D (5 bases each). Germline values: CDR1 ENHRY, CDR2 SYGVKD. V lost 2 bases, J lost 5 bases, and 14 bases lay in between. The CDR3 is 15 residues long. The DNA of the CDR3 is TGTGCCATCAGTGAGCCAGGGACCGCCGGAGATACGCAGTATTTT. It encodes CAISEPGTAGDTQYF.

The chain carries TRBV28 and TRBJ1-1; the D gene is possibly TRBD1 (6 bases). Trimming stripped 5 bases from V and 1 base from J, with 17 bases between. Germline-derived CDR1 and CDR2 are MDHEN and SYDVKM. This CDR3 is 16 amino acids long. CDR3 sequence reads: CASSLTIGQRNTEAFF. CDR3 nucleotide sequence: TGTGCCAGCAGTCTCACTATTGGACAGAGGAACACTGAAGCTTTCTTT.

The V and J genes are TRBV10-3 and TRBJ2-5, with D uncertain. The CDR3 totals 12 residues. Germline loops: CDR1 ENHRY, CDR2 SYGVKD. Deletions cut 9 bases from V and 3 bases from J, with 11 bases between. The CDR3 nucleotides read TGTGCCATACGGGCTGAAGAAGAGACCCAGTACTTC. Translation: CAIRAEEETQYF.

Here the CDR3 DNA reads TGTGCCTGGAGTGTCGGTGGGGCCCTTAACTATGGCTACACCTTC. Encoded protein: CAWSVGGALNYGYTF. The chain employs TRBV30 and TRBJ1-2, with D perhaps matching TRBD1 (5 bases). The CDR3 covers 15 residues. V lost 0 bases and J 1 base, leaving 12 bases between the germline ends. The germline V gene has CDR1 GTSNPN and CDR2 SVGIG (reference sequence). Full variable domain (remainder filled in from reference TRBV30 and TRBJ1-2): SQTIHQWPATLVQPVGSPLSLECTVEGTSNPNLYWYRQAAGRGLQLLFYSVGIGQISSEVPQNLSASRPQDRQFILSSKKLLLSDSGFYLCAWSVGGALNYGYTFGSGTRLTVV.

The V and J genes are TRBV19 and TRBJ1-6; 7 bases line up with TRBD1. CDR1 is LNHDA, CDR2 SQIVND, per germline (reference sequence). V was pared by 4 bases and J by 7 bases, with 4 bases of the junction left unmatched. CDR3 length: 14 residues. This chain's CDR3 is CASSTGTANSPLHF. The CDR3 bases are TGTGCCAGTAGTACCGGGACAGCAAATTCACCCCTCCACTTT. Full variable domain (missing parts from reference TRBV19 and TRBJ1-6): DGGITQSPKYLFRKEGQNVTLSCEQNLNHDAMYWYRQDPGQGLRLIYYSQIVNDFQKGDIAEGYSVSREKKESFPLTVTSAQKNPTAFYLCASSTGTANSPLHFGNGTRLTVT.

This chain joins TRBV27 and TRBJ1-5, with 9 bases lining up with TRBD1. Trimming removed 6 bases from V and 4 bases from J; junction bases left unmatched: 7. The length of the CDR3 is 15 residues. Looked up from germline, CDR1 is MNHEY and CDR2 is SMNVEV (reference sequence). CDR3 in amino acids: CASRSGQGGNQPQHF. The CDR3 nucleotides read TGTGCCAGCAGGTCGGGACAGGGAGGAAATCAGCCCCAGCATTTT.

V is TRBV6-5 and J is TRBJ1-4, with 8 nucleotides matching TRBD1. This CDR3 region has 14 residues. V shed 8 bases and J 8 bases; nucleotides not matched to a gene: 10. Germline V lookup: CDR1 MNHEY, CDR2 SVGAGI. CDR3 in DNA: TGTGCCAGCTGCGCTCCAGGGGGCCGAGAAAAACTGTTTTTT. Translated: CASCAPGGREKLFF.

The genes are TRBV2 and TRBJ1-5; D call uncertain. Trimming left V 7 bases short and J 3 bases short, with 16 bases between. This CDR3 contains 15 residues. Germline values: CDR1 SNHLY, CDR2 FYNNEI. The CDR3 loop reads CASKEEQTYNQPQHF. CDR3 in DNA: TGTGCCAGCAAGGAGGAGCAGACCTACAATCAGCCCCAGCATTTT.

This chain connects TRBV7-2 to TRBJ2-3; D unclear. The germline V gene has CDR1 SGHTA and CDR2 FQGNSA. The CDR3 contains 13 residues. V lost 5 bases and J lost 0, with 6 bases in between. The CDR3 sequence is CASSPWSTDTQYF. For the CDR3, the DNA is TGTGCCAGCAGCCCGTGGAGCACAGATACGCAGTATTTT.

The chain employs TRBV4-2 and TRBJ2-7; 11 bases align to TRBD2. After removal of 1 base from V and 6 bases from J, the junction contained 5 bases not matched to a gene. Per the germline V gene, CDR1 is LGHNA and CDR2 is YNFKEQ. The CDR3 spans 15 residues. The CDR3 is CASSQVSGTSGEQYF. In DNA form, the CDR3 reads TGTGCCAGCAGCCAAGTATCCGGGACTAGCGGCGAGCAGTACTTC.

The J gene is TRBJ1-4, the V gene TRBV2, with D hard to call. The ends were cut back, 7 bases at V and 4 bases at J, with 4 bases in the middle. CDR3 length equals 11 residues. Per the germline V gene, CDR1 is SNHLY and CDR2 is FYNNEI. In nucleotides, the CDR3 is TGTGCCAGCACCATTAATGAAAAACTGTTTTTT. Its protein product is CASTINEKLFF.

The gene calls are TRBV28 and TRBJ2-3, with D unresolved. CDR1 is MDHEN and CDR2 is SYDVKM in the germline V gene. V was pared by 6 bases and J by 1 base, with 8 bases between. CDR3 size: 13 residues. In nucleotides, the CDR3 is TGTGCCAGCAGGGTGGTCGGCACAGATACGCAGTATTTT. Protein: CASRVVGTDTQYF.

J is TRBJ2-6 and V is TRBV19; the D gene is possibly TRBD1 (6 bases). The V end lost 5 bases, the J end lost 1 base, and 15 bases lay between the germline ends. CDR3 length: 17 amino acids. From germline, CDR1 is LNHDA and CDR2 SQIVND (reference sequence). The CDR3 nucleotides read TGTGCCAGTAGTGTACAGGGTACCCTTTCTGGGGCCAACGTCCTGACTTTC. Translated, it gives CASSVQGTLSGANVLTF.

The chain carries TRBV3-1 (or the pseudogene TRBV3-2) and TRBJ2-3; TRBD2 matches at 8 bases. The CDR3 totals 17 residues. Germline lookup yields CDR1 LGHDT and CDR2 YNNKEL (reference sequence). The V gene end was trimmed by 2 bases and the J gene end by 3 bases; junction bases not matched to a gene: 10. In DNA form, the CDR3 reads TGTGCCAGCAGCCAACGGGGGGCGGGAGGTTATACAGATACGCAGTATTTT. It codes for CASSQRGAGGYTDTQYF.